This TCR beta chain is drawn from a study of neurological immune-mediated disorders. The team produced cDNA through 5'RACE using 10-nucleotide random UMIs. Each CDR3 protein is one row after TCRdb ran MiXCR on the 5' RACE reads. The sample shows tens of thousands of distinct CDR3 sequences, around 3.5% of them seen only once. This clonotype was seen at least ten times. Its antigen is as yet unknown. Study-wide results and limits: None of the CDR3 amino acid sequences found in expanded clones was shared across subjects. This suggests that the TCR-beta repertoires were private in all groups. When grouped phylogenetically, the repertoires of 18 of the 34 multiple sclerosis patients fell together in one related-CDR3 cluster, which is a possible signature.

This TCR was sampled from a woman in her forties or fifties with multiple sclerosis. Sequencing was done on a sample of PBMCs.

The CDR3 region has the DNA TGTGCCAGCAGCTTAGGACGGTCTACCACCTACGAGCAGTACTTC. This gives the protein CASSLGRSTTYEQYF. V gene TRBV7-2 combines with J gene TRBJ2-7; D gene ambiguous. The CDR3 has 15 residues. Trimming left V 1 base short and J 2 bases short, with 12 bases between. Germline V gene data show CDR1 as SGHTA and CDR2 as FQGNSA.